Below are 22 T cell receptor beta chains sequenced from a single sample in a study of CXCR3-negative and CXCR3-positive naive CD8 T cells. The method, 5' RACE with UMI labels, was used to prepare the TRB cDNA libraries. With the 5' RACE reads reprocessed, TCRdb shows one record per CDR3 protein and no DNA. The ten top clones account for about 20%, within a sample of approximately 53,000 distinct CDR3 sequences. The material sequenced was memory CD8+ T cells from blood. The receptors here all came from a human donor in good health. Some clones in this sample may be carry-over from other donors' samples.

The chain has TRBV30 and TRBJ2-7; TCRdb calls TRBD2, which cannot be checked without DNA. This CDR3 contains 15 residues. Germline CDR1 is GTSNPN and CDR2 is SVGIG (reference sequence). The CDR3 protein is CAWGLGTGAAYEQYF.

This chain links TRBV6-5 with TRBJ2-5; TCRdb's D call, TRBD2, is unchecked because there is no DNA. Germline CDR1 and CDR2: MNHEY and SVGAGI. This CDR3 has 15 amino acids. CDR3 in amino acids: CASSYSAEGGETQYF.

This chain joins TRBV4-3 and TRBJ1-1. The V gene's germline CDR1 is LGHNA and CDR2 YSLEER. The CDR3 has 14 residues. The CDR3 spells CASSQGAMNTEAFF.

The chain employs TRBV28 and TRBJ2-1; there is no DNA to check the TCRdb D call of TRBD2. There are 13 residues in the CDR3. Germline assignment: CDR1 MDHEN and CDR2 SYDVKM. The CDR3 sequence: CASSSAGGREQFF.

This chain joins TRBV20-1 and TRBJ2-1; the TCRdb D gene call, TRBD1, has no DNA to confirm it. The CDR3 runs 14 residues. Germline V gene lookup returns CDR1 DFQATT and CDR2 SNEGSKA (reference sequence). This CDR3 reads CSAGTGGSYNEQFF.

The CDR3 here is CASSLDRAYEQYF. V is TRBV4-3 and J is TRBJ2-7; lacking DNA, the TRBD1 call made by TCRdb goes unchecked. The CDR3 spans 13 residues. The V gene's germline CDR1 is LGHNA and CDR2 YSLEER.

The chain uses TRBV12-3 or TRBV12-4 and TRBJ2-1; the TCRdb call, TRBD1, lacks DNA for checking. CDR3 size: 14 residues. The CDR3 is CASGRAGGYNEQFF.

This rearrangement joins TRBV28 to TRBJ2-2. This CDR3 spans 14 amino acids. In germline, CDR1 is MDHEN, CDR2 SYDVKM. The CDR3 protein is CATARTSNTGELFF.

This chain connects TRBV20-1 to TRBJ2-7; TCRdb names TRBD2, which stays unverified in the absence of DNA. The CDR3 is 15 amino acids. Looked up from germline, CDR1 is DFQATT and CDR2 is SNEGSKA (reference sequence). CDR3 sequence: CSALTGLAELSEQYF.

The rearrangement links TRBV29-1 to TRBJ2-7; absent DNA, TCRdb's TRBD1 call cannot be checked. From germline, CDR1 is SQVTM and CDR2 ANQGSEA. The CDR3 spans 14 residues. The CDR3 loop reads CSVAFQGPGGEQYF.

The chain combines TRBV7-2 with TRBJ2-7; as DNA is missing, the TRBD1 call by TCRdb cannot be tested. The CDR3 runs 13 residues. CDR1 SGHTA and CDR2 FQGNSA come from the germline V gene. CDR3 sequence: CASRRTGAAEQYF.

The V and J genes are TRBV29-1 and TRBJ1-2. This CDR3 comprises 14 residues. Germline assignment: CDR1 SQVTM and CDR2 ANQGSEA. The CDR3 here is CSVEDLGINYGYTF.

V usage is TRBV27 and J usage is TRBJ1-4; the TRBD1 assignment by TCRdb is unverifiable without DNA. CDR1 MNHEY and CDR2 SMNVEV come from the germline V gene (reference sequence). The CDR3 consists of 15 residues. The CDR3 region is CASSRGDGLNEKLFF.

The V gene is TRBV6-1, the J gene TRBJ1-5. This CDR3 is 14 amino acids long. The V gene's germline CDR1 is MNHNS and CDR2 SASEGT. CDR3 amino acids: CASSDQEGHQPQHF.

CDR3 in amino acids: CASSQEAGGHETQYF. The V call is TRBV4-2, the J call TRBJ2-5; the D call of TRBD2 rests on TCRdb alone, since no DNA is present to check it. Germline V lookup: CDR1 LGHNA, CDR2 YNFKEQ. CDR3 length: 15 residues.

V gene TRBV5-6 combines with J gene TRBJ2-1; lacking DNA, the TRBD2 call made by TCRdb goes unchecked. The length of the CDR3 is 16 residues. CDR1 SGHDT and CDR2 YYEEEE come from the germline V gene. The CDR3 sequence is CASSFQRGVLNNEQFF.

The chain is built from TRBV19 and TRBJ1-1. The CDR3 has 16 amino acids. CDR1 is LNHDA, CDR2 SQIVND, per germline (reference sequence). CDR3 sequence: CASSTIPGTQGAEAFF.

The chain is built from TRBV29-1 and TRBJ1-3; TCRdb indicates TRBD1, and absent DNA this call remains unverified. The CDR3 has 21 residues. Germline V lookup: CDR1 SQVTM, CDR2 ANQGSEA. CDR3 amino acids: CSLEWFSALTPPGVRGNTIYF.

This chain uses TRBV13 with TRBJ2-4; lacking DNA, the TRBD1 call made by TCRdb goes unchecked. The germline CDR1 and CDR2 sequences are PRHDT and FYEKMQ (reference sequence). The CDR3 is 14 residues long. Here the CDR3 reads CASSSRDRLNIQYF.

V is TRBV10-3 and J is TRBJ2-1; with no DNA, the TCRdb D assignment of TRBD2 cannot be verified. Germline CDR1 is ENHRY and CDR2 is SYGVKD. The CDR3 sequence is 13 residues long. CDR3 protein: CAIGLAGYNEQFF.

V gene TRBV29-1 combines with J gene TRBJ2-3. CDR1 SQVTM and CDR2 ANQGSEA come from the germline V gene. The CDR3 has 11 residues. CDR3 residues: CSVVQDGMQYF.

V usage is TRBV12-3 or TRBV12-4 and J usage is TRBJ1-5; TCRdb lists TRBD1, though no DNA is available to test this call. The CDR3 sequence is 15 residues long. The CDR3: CASSPQGGSNQPQHF.